This TCR beta chain was sequenced during a study of shared clonotypes between healthy human individuals. The overall study: Used for every donor were three CD4 naive, three CD4 memory, two CD8 naive and one CD8 memory plate. Whole-study results and caveats: Although depth was large, rarefaction showed that sequencing of the sorted subsets was incomplete. Non-shared clonotypes showed lower generation probabilities than clonotypes common to all four donors.

About this clone itself: Its specificity is unknown. Other DNA sequences of this sample code for an identical CDR3.

V dropped 0 bases and J dropped 4 bases, with 3 bases sitting between them. Per the germline V gene, CDR1 is DFQATT and CDR2 is SNEGSKA (reference sequence). The CDR3 is 11 residues long. Data came from immunoSEQ multiplex PCR; TCRdb stores just in-frame clones and leaves some out. This sample has approximately 2,000,000 clones; less than 95% occur once, and the top ten carry more than 0.35%. This clonotype was obtained from a man between 18 and 35 years old in good health. Some clones in this sample may be carry-over from other donors' samples. This chain links TRBV20-1 with TRBJ2-5; no firm D call. Sequenced material: naive CD4+ T cells from PBMCs. Subset defined: CD45RA+ positively selected. The CDR3 DNA follows: TGCAGTGCTAGAGAGAGAGAGACCCAGTACTTC. Translating it yields CSARERETQYF.